Included here is one T cell receptor (beta chain) sequence, with context. Each CDR3 protein is one row after TCRdb ran MiXCR on the PCR reads. The sample shows 9,500 to 13,000 distinct CDR3 sequences, about 32% of them seen only once. These data are taken from a study of regulatory and conventional T cells in breast cancer. The CDR3 extends over 15 amino acids. V lost 5 bases and J 1 base, leaving 15 bases between the germline ends. The germline V gene has CDR1 DFQATT and CDR2 SNEGSKA (reference sequence). This sequence joins TRBV20-1 and TRBJ2-1; a possible D gene is TRBD2 (7 bases). This receptor was taken from a male donor in good health. Sequenced material: conventional T cells from blood. The DNA for the CDR3 is TGCAGTGCTGGAAGAGGGGGGGTTTCCTACAATGAGCAGTTCTTC. Its translation is CSAGRGGVSYNEQFF.